Below are 14 T cell receptor beta chains sequenced from a single sample in a study of T cells in Graves' hyperthyroidism and ophthalmopathy. Amplification of TCR beta CDR3 regions used RNA as the template. The HTBI primer set served for first-round RT-PCR of the TCR CDR3. TCRdb re-analysed the multiplex PCR reads in MiXCR, keeping a single row per CDR3 protein. The sample records 700,000 to 950,000 distinct CDR3 sequences, around a third being singletons. The sequenced sample was blood. Receptors originate from a woman aged 40-49 years with Graves' hyperthyroidism.

This sequence joins TRBV7-2 and TRBJ2-7, with D perhaps TRBD2 (7 bases). The germline V gene has CDR1 SGHTA and CDR2 FQGNSA. CDR3 size: 14 residues. V was cut by 5 bases and J by 7 bases, with 18 bases left in between. The CDR3 sequence is CASSQAGGPGEQYF. CDR3 DNA: TGTGCCAGCAGCCAGGCCGGGGGGCCGGGTGAGCAGTACTTC.

This clonotype was seen ten or more times. The V and J genes are TRBV20-1 and TRBJ1-5; D uncertain. The CDR3 runs to 13 residues. Germline CDR1 is DFQATT and CDR2 is SNEGSKA (reference sequence). V was trimmed by 3 bases and J by 10 bases, leaving 16 bases between them. CDR3 residues: CSARQALQQPQHF. The CDR3 DNA is TGCAGTGCTAGGCAAGCCCTTCAGCAACCCCAGCATTTT.

This clonotype has a count of ten or more. The chain carries TRBV14 and TRBJ2-7; D might be TRBD1 (5 bases). This CDR3 contains 15 residues. The germline CDR1 and CDR2 sequences are SGHDN and FVKESK. V was cut by 1 base and J by 2 bases, with 12 bases left in between. CDR3 coding DNA: TGTGCCAGCAGCCAAGGTAGTGGCAGGGCCTACGAGCAGTACTTC. As protein: CASSQGSGRAYEQYF.

CDR3 sequence (DNA): TGTGCCAGCACTGGAACTTACCGGGACAGGGGTAATTCACCCCTCCACTTT. This gives the protein CASTGTYRDRGNSPLHF. The J gene is TRBJ1-6, the V gene TRBV12-3 or TRBV12-4, with 10 bases fitting TRBD1. V lost 7 bases and J lost 6; bases outside the gene matches: 12. This CDR3 region has 17 residues.

This clonotype was observed many times. The chain recombines TRBV7-3 with TRBJ2-6; a weak D match, TRBD1 (6 bases). Germline loops: CDR1 SGHTA, CDR2 FQGTGA. V lost 5 bases and J lost 0, with 11 bases in between. CDR3 length: 16 residues. The CDR3 is CASSNDRTSGANVLTF. The CDR3, as DNA: TGTGCCAGCAGCAACGACAGGACCTCTGGGGCCAACGTCCTGACTTTC.

This clonotype has at least ten counts. The germline gene is not matched at one end of the junction; a read error may be the cause. The chain joins TRBV7-9 to TRBJ2-7; 7 bases map to TRBD2. Germline values: CDR1 SEHNR, CDR2 FQNEAQ (reference sequence). The CDR3 consists of 15 residues. In DNA form, the CDR3 reads TGCGCCAGCAGCCCAGGCCCGGGGGGCTCCTACGAGCAGTACTTC. This encodes CASSPGPGGSYEQYF.

This clonotype was detected many times. The chain combines TRBV19 with TRBJ1-3; no firm D call. The V end was cut by 5 bases, the J end by 4 bases, with 15 bases between. The CDR3 runs 15 residues. Germline assignment: CDR1 LNHDA and CDR2 SQIVND (reference sequence). The CDR3 DNA sequence: TGTGCCAGTAGTTCGCAGCGGGGAACCGGAAACACCATATATTTT. This sequence encodes CASSSQRGTGNTIYF. The full variable domain, in which reference TRBV19 and TRBJ1-3 provide the parts outside the CDR3, is DGGITQSPKYLFRKEGQNVTLSCEQNLNHDAMYWYRQDPGQGLRLIYYSQIVNDFQKGDIAEGYSVSREKKESFPLTVTSAQKNPTAFYLCASSSQRGTGNTIYFGEGSWLTVV.

With respect to this clonotype: A much larger clone differs by one base, so this may be a read error. The rearrangement links TRBV6-5 to TRBJ1-5; no clear D. This CDR3 is 13 amino acids long. V lost 10 bases and J lost 8, with 18 bases in between. Looked up from germline, CDR1 is MNHEY and CDR2 is SVGAGI. DNA for the CDR3: TGTGCCACCTCCAGCGCCCTAGGTGAGCCCCAGCATTTT. Its translation is CATSSALGEPQHF.

A remark on this clonotype: It may be a read error: a sequence one base away is much more abundant. V usage is TRBV24-1 and J usage is TRBJ2-2; TRBD1 matches at 11 bases. There are 16 residues in the CDR3. The V gene's germline CDR1 is KGHDR and CDR2 SFDVKD. The CDR3 DNA is TGTGCCACCAGTGCCATGGGACAGGGGGACGGCGGGGAGCTGCTTTTT. This translates into CATSAMGQGDGGELLF.

The rearrangement joins TRBV13 to TRBJ2-6; D gene ambiguous. The CDR3 extends over 14 amino acids. Trimming took off 6 bases at V and 4 bases at J, with 10 bases between the two ends. Per the germline V gene, CDR1 is PRHDT and CDR2 is FYEKMQ (reference sequence). The CDR3 sequence is CASSHQSGANVLTF. CDR3 sequence (DNA): TGTGCCAGCAGTCACCAATCGGGGGCCAACGTCCTGACTTTC. The full variable domain, rest sourced from reference TRBV13 and TRBJ2-6, is AAGVIQSPRHLIKEKRETATLKCYPIPRHDTVYWYQQGPGQDPQFLISFYEKMQSDKGSIPDRFSAQQFSDYHSELNMSSLELGDSALYFCASSHQSGANVLTFGAGSRLTVL.

The table lists this clonotype with many counts. J is TRBJ1-1 and V is TRBV11-2; D gene ambiguous. Germline V CDR1 and CDR2: SGHAT, FQNNGV. This CDR3 region has 13 residues. The V gene lost 5 bases and the J gene lost 5 bases, with 12 bases spanning the gap. The CDR3 sequence: CASSGPTVTEAFF. As DNA, the CDR3 is TGTGCCAGCAGCGGACCGACGGTAACTGAAGCTTTCTTT.

The table lists this clonotype with many counts. CDR3 amino acids: CASSLSSENSPLHF. CDR3 sequence (DNA): TGTGCCAGCAGCTTATCAAGCGAAAATTCACCCCTCCACTTT. The V gene is TRBV7-9, the J gene TRBJ1-6; no definite D call. CDR1 and CDR2 (germline): SEHNR, FQNEAQ (reference sequence). Trimming cost V 2 bases and J 7 bases, with 9 bases left between them. This CDR3 spans 14 amino acids.

Only a few counts were recorded for this clonotype. This chain uses TRBV25-1 with TRBJ2-3; 9 positions match TRBD2. CDR1 and CDR2 (germline): MGHDK, SYGVNS. The junction had 3 bases not matched to a gene; V was cut back by 6 bases and J by 5 bases. This CDR3 has 13 residues. The CDR3 DNA reads TGTGCCAGCAGGTTAGCGGGAGAAGATACGCAGTATTTT. Its protein is CASRLAGEDTQYF.

This clonotype was observed a few times. The chain carries TRBV11-2 and TRBJ1-2; D is uncertain. Germline lookup yields CDR1 SGHAT and CDR2 FQNNGV. Between the trimmed V and J ends, which lost 5 bases and 0 bases, there was a span of 10 bases. This CDR3 contains 14 residues. The CDR3 reads CASSHRHPNYGYTF. The CDR3 DNA sequence: TGTGCCAGCAGCCATAGACACCCTAACTATGGCTACACCTTC.